This T cell receptor (beta chain) is from a study of CD8+ T cells in alopecia areata. Trimming removed 5 bases at V and 4 bases at J, with 15 bases between. Germline CDR1 SEHNR, CDR2 FQNEAQ (reference sequence). The CDR3 covers 15 residues. Sequencing templates came from extracted RNA that was reverse transcribed into cDNA. The method was immunoSEQ multiplex PCR; TCRdb's version includes in-frame clones alone and lacks a portion of them. The table lists some 200,000 clones, 50% to 70% of them singletons. This sequence originates from a human donor with alopecia areata. This chain connects TRBV7-9 to TRBJ1-3; no firm D call. The material was CD4+ T cells sorted from blood, obtained at week 0. CDR3 loop: CASSQQGAPGNTIYF. The CDR3, as DNA: TGTGCCAGCAGCCAACAAGGAGCTCCCGGAAACACCATATATTTT.